This TCR beta chain originates from a study of T cells in women clearing cervical HPV infection. Study-wide results and limits: Repertoire richness, not evenness, was significantly elevated in CIN3+ cases versus controls.

From germline, CDR1 is LNHDA and CDR2 SQIVND (reference sequence). The CDR3 is made up of 14 amino acids. Prevalent HPV16 infections were excluded; only incident single HPV16 infections included. Cervical HPV DNA detected by MY09/MY11 PCR, typed by dot-blot. TCRdb keeps only in-frame clones here, not all; method: immunoSEQ multiplex PCR. This repertoire comprises about 20,000 clones; its ten largest clones make up 5%. Concerning this clone: Its antigen is not known. The read is 3 residues too short to cover the CDR3 end, so that end is filled in from the germline J gene.

The V and J genes are TRBV19 and TRBJ2-4, with D possibly TRBD1 on 8 matching bases. This receptor was obtained from a woman between 18 and 69 years old with a cervical HPV16 infection that either progressed to CIN3+ or cleared (not recorded which). Sequencing was done on a sample of blood buffy coat. Partial CDR3 DNA: TGTGCCAGTAGTATAGGGACAGGGAGGGACGGT. This translates into CASSIGTGRDG. Given in full, the CDR3 is CASSIGTGRDGQYF.